The clone carrying this T cell receptor (beta chain) turned up a few times. Its antigen is still unknown. Sample-barcoded 5' priming and a J-beta primer mix drove a second PCR of roughly 6 to 12 cycles. Each of the cDNA molecules was tagged by a template-switch adaptor with 12 random nucleotides. Using its own MiXCR run on the 5' RACE reads, TCRdb lists one record per CDR3 protein. Of roughly 830,000 distinct CDR3 sequences listed, around 62% are singletons. There are 14 residues in the CDR3. Germline V lookup: CDR1 MNHNY, CDR2 SVGAGI (reference sequence). This sample stems from a study of blood T cells in healthy people across ages. General study points: Strong correlation existed between TCR beta diversity and naive T cell percentage.

The sequence was obtained from a man aged 25 to 45 in good health. This sequence joins TRBV6-6 and TRBJ2-4; D is perhaps TRBD2 (5 bases). Near its end, the DNA agrees better with TRBJ2-7, so the J call may be wrong. Specimen: blood. The DNA of the CDR3 is TGTGCCAGCAGTTCGGAGGCGGATAAGGTCGAGCAGTACTTC. This encodes CASSSEADKVEQYF.